Listed below are T cell receptor beta chains from one sample, sequenced in a study of T cell responses to AZD1222 COVID-19 vaccine. Using immunoSEQ multiplex PCR, the repertoire was profiled, and TCRdb retains in-frame clones only, with some absent. Here the sample spans over 150,000 clones, around 90% being singletons. Source: peripheral blood, taken 28 days after the second AZD1222 dose. The receptor source for this set is an adult who received the AZD1222 COVID-19 vaccine. Each CDR3 is given with its conserved first and last residue. The D gene is left open where the match is weak. Clone size is stated in some rows and not others, as once, few, many or a class when expanded.

TRBJ1-2 | NA | TRBV4-1 | NA | TGCGCCAGCAGCCAAGTGCCCCGGACAGCTAACTATGGCTACACCTTC | CASSQVPRTANYGYTF
TRBJ1-2 | few | TRBV19 | NA | TGTGCCAGTAGTATCTGGAGTTTATATGGCTACACCTTC | CASSIWSLYGYTF
TRBJ1-1 | NA | TRBV4-2 | TRBD1 | TGTGCCAGCAGCCAAGATCAATCAGGGGGCGAGGGCACTGAAGCTTTCTTT | CASSQDQSGGEGTEAFF
TRBJ2-7 | NA | TRBV5-1 | NA | TGCGCCAGCAGCGCCGCCTCCTACGAGCAGTACTTC | CASSAASYEQYF
TRBJ2-7 | NA | TRBV28 | NA | TGTGCCAGCAGTTTAAGGACTAATGCCGAGCAGTACTTC | CASSLRTNAEQYF
TRBJ1-1 | NA | TRBV25-1 | NA | TGTGCCAGCACCACCACCGGGACATCTGAAGCTTTCTTT | CASTTTGTSEAFF
TRBJ1-3 | NA | TRBV7-2 | NA | TGTGCCAGCAGCTTAGTCGGCGGTGGAAACACCATATATTTT | CASSLVGGGNTIYF
TRBJ1-1 | NA | TRBV12-3/TRBV12-4 | NA | TGTGCCATTACGAAGGGCCATTCGGAAGCTTTCTTT | CAITKGHSEAFF
TRBJ2-7 | NA | TRBV6-1 | NA | TGTGCCAGCAGCGAAGGGAGAACCTACGAGCAGTACTTC | CASSEGRTYEQYF
TRBJ2-1 | NA | TRBV6-1 | TRBD2 | TGTGCCAGCAGTGAAGAAGGACGGGGGGGGAATGAGCAGTTCTTC | CASSEEGRGGNEQFF
TRBJ2-1 | NA | TRBV7-9 | TRBD2 | TGTGCCAGCAGACCCGGGACTAGCCTCCACAATGAGCAGTTCTTC | CASRPGTSLHNEQFF
TRBJ1-2 | NA | TRBV2 | NA | TGTGCCAGCAGCCGACAGGAAAATTACTATGGCTACACCTTC | CASSRQENYYGYTF
TRBJ1-1 | NA | TRBV27 | NA | TGTGCCAGCAGTAAAGCCGAGAACACTGAAGCTTTCTTT | CASSKAENTEAFF
TRBJ1-4 | NA | TRBV6-2/TRBV6-3 | NA | TGTGCCAGCAGTTATGATCAGGGGCGCAATGAAAAACTGTTTTTT | CASSYDQGRNEKLFF
TRBJ2-5 | NA | TRBV11-2 | TRBD2 | TGTGCCAGCAGCTGGGGGGGTCTACGCCAAGAGACCCAGTACTTC | CASSWGGLRQETQYF